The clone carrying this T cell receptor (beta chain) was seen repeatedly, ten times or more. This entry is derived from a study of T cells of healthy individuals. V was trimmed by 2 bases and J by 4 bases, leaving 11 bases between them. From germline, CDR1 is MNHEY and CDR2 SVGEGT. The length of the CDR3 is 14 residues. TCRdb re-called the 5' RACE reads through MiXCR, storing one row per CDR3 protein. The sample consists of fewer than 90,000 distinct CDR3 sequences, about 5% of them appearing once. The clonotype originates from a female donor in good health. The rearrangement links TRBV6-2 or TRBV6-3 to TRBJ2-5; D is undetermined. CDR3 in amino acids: CASSYPRGGETQYF. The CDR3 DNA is TGTGCCAGCAGTTACCCCCGCGGCGGAGAGACCCAGTACTTC.